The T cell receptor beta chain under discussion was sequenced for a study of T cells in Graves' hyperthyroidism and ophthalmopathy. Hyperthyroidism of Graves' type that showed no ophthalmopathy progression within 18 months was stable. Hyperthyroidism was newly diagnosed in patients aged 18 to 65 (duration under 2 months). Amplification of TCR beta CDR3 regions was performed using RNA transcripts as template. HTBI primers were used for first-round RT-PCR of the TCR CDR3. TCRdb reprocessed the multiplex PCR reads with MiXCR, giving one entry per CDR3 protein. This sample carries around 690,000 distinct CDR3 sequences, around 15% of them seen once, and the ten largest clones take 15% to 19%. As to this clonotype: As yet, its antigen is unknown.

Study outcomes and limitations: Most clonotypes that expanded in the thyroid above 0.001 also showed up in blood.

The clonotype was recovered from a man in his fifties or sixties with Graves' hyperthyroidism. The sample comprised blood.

The CDR3 is CASSPPVGNPGNTIYF. The CDR3 DNA follows: TGTGCCAGCTCACCACCGGTAGGGAACCCTGGAAACACCATATATTTT. The chain has TRBV18 and TRBJ1-3; D not resolved. V was shortened by 0 bases and J by 2 bases, with 11 bases between the two germline ends. This CDR3 comprises 16 residues. The germline CDR1 and CDR2 sequences are KGHSH and LQKENI.